The present entry profiles one T cell receptor beta chain with its context. The specificity of this receptor is unknown. No per-base quality is available; no much larger clone lies one base away. The data were taken from a study of blood T cell repertoires in COVID-19 (dated by TCRdb to about 2020). About the full investigation: Collaborator samples came from the United States, Italy and Spain and covered acute and convalescent phases of COVID-19. The material from the prospective study consisted of cDNA or gDNA derived from T cells, B-cell-depleted T cells, or PBMCs. Deeply sampled blood TCRbeta repertoires from subjects exposed to, actively infected with, or recovered from COVID-19 were included in the dataset. The repertoires were made available in a free public database intended to serve as a resource for research on the immune response to SARS-CoV-2. The samples were drawn from the first 160 participants of the ongoing ImmuneRACE study and from some 1,300 subjects provided by 6 global collaborators. The sample metadata nearly always contained a de-identified subject ID, COVID-19 status, age in years and sex. Where available, HLA class I and class II types were obtained from metadata supplied by the sample provider rather than from assay-based typing. General conclusions and limits of the study: How much clinical and demographic metadata was included differed by source and by participant, and the metadata was provided uncurated.

In the prospective study, participants were 18 to 89 years old, resided in about two dozen geographic areas of the United States, and were enrolled through a virtual design. Cohort assignment in the prospective study relied on participant-reported clinical history from a screening survey and a study questionnaire. Each participant in the prospective study had whole blood, serum and a nasopharyngeal or oropharyngeal swab collected by mobile phlebotomists. Additional blood draws and questionnaires over an approximately two-month period could optionally be provided by prospective study participants. Before DNA extraction, prospective study blood samples were shipped either frozen or at room temperature. The CDR3 runs 21 amino acids, cysteine and phenylalanine included. The sequence is cut down to CDR3 DNA, 63 bases in frame from base 1. The immunoSEQ Assay, a bias-controlled multiplex PCR, was used to amplify TCRbeta CDR3 regions from genomic DNA. On the authors' methods: The number of nucleated cells in each sample was estimated by amplification of reference gene primers within the assay. To quantify the absolute abundance of each unique TCRbeta CDR3 rearrangement, sequence reads were collapsed and filtered. For each sample, productive Simpson clonality was calculated as the square root of Simpson's diversity index over productive rearrangements. The clones in this table, taken by TCRdb from immuneACCESS, are in-frame only. Not every clone is retained; where verified, under half of the shortfall comes from an unresolved V gene, and the cause of the rest is unknown. V and J calls and clone size come straight from that table; D and trimming were deduced from the DNA. This sample comprises hundreds of thousands of clones, approximately 90% of them detected only once. The ten biggest clones cover 2.5% to 3% of the sample.

Sequencing used PBMCs or T cells enriched from blood (not recorded which). The sequence derives from a woman aged 25-40 years with acute COVID-19. The sequence joins TRBV21-1 to TRBJ1-4. TRBV21-1 is deemed a pseudogene. In nucleotide form, the sequence is TGTGCCAGCAGCAAAAGTGGGAGAGGCCTCGGTCGGACCCCAACTAATGAAAAACTGTTTTTT. Translated, this is CASSKSGRGLGRTPTNEKLFF.